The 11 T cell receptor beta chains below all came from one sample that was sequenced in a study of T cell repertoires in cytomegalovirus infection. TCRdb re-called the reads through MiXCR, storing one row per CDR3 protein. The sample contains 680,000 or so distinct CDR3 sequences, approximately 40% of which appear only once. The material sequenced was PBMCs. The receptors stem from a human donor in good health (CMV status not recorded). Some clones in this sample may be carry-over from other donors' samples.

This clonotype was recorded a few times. This CDR3 is CASSLQPDWTDTQYF. As DNA, the CDR3 is TGTGCCAGCAGCCTACAACCGGACTGGACAGATACGCAGTATTTT. The chain is built from TRBV7-6 and TRBJ2-3; possible D gene TRBD2, 5 bases. Germline values: CDR1 SGHVS, CDR2 FNYEAQ. The CDR3 covers 15 residues. V dropped 5 bases and J dropped 3 bases, with 15 bases sitting between them.

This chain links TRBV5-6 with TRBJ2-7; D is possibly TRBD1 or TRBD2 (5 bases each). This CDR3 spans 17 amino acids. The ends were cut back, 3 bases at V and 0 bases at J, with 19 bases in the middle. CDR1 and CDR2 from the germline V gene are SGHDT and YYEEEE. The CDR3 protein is CASSSRYMAGSSYEQYF. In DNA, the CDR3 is TGTGCCAGCAGCTCCCGGTATATGGCAGGGAGCTCCTACGAGCAGTACTTC. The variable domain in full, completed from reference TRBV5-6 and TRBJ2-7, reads DAGVTQSPTHLIKTRGQQVTLRCSPKSGHDTVSWYQQALGQGPQFIFQYYEEEERQRGNFPDRFSGHQFPNYSSELNVNALLLGDSALYLCASSSRYMAGSSYEQYFGPGTRLTVT.

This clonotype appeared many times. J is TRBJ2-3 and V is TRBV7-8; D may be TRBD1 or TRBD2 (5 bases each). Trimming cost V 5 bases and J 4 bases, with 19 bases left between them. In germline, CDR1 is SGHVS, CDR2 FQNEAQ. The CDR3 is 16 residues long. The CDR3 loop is CASSPSWGTSPDTQYF. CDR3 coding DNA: TGTGCCAGCAGCCCATCCTGGGGGACCTCTCCAGATACGCAGTATTTT. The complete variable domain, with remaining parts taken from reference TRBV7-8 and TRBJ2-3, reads GAGVSQSPRYKVAKRGQDVALRCDPISGHVSLFWYQQALGQGPEFLTYFQNEAQLDKSGLPSDRFFAERPEGSVSTLKIQRTQQEDSAVYLCASSPSWGTSPDTQYFGPGTRLTVL.

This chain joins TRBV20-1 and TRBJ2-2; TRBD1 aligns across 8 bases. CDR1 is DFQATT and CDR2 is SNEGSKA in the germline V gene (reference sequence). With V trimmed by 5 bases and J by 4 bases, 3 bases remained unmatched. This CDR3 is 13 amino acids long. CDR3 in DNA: TGCAGTGCTGACGGACAGGGCACCGGGGAGCTGTTTTTT. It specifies CSADGQGTGELFF.

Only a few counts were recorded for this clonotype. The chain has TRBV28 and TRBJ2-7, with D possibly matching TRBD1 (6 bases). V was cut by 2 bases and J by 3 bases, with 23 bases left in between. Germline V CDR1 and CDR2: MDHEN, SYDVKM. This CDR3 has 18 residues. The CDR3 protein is CASSLDRLRPGHRYEQYF. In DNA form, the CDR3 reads TGTGCCAGCAGTTTAGATCGTTTGCGCCCGGGACATCGCTACGAGCAGTACTTC. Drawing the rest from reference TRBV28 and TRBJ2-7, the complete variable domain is DVKVTQSSRYLVKRTGEKVFLECVQDMDHENMFWYRQDPGLGLRLIYFSYDVKMKEKGDIPEGYSVSREKKERFSLILESASTNQTSMYLCASSLDRLRPGHRYEQYFGPGTRLTVT.

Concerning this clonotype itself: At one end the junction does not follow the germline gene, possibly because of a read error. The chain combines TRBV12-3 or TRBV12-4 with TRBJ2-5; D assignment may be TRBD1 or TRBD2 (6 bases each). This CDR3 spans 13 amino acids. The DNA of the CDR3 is TGTGCCAGCAGGATCGCGGGACAAGTGACCCAGTACTTC. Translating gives CASRIAGQVTQYF.

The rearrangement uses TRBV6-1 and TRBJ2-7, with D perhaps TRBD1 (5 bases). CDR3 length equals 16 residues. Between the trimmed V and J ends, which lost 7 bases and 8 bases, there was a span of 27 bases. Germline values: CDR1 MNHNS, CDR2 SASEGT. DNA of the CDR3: TGTGCCAGCAATACCGGGCTGGGCAGGGAATGGAGCAAGCAGTACTTC. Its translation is CASNTGLGREWSKQYF.

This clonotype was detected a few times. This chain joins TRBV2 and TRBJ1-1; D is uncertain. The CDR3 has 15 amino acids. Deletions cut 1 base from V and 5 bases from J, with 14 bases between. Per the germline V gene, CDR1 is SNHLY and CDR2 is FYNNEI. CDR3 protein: CASSEGSSRVTEAFF. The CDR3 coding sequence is TGTGCCAGCAGTGAAGGATCGTCGAGGGTAACTGAAGCTTTCTTT.

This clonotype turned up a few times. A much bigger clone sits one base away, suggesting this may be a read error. Here the CDR3 DNA reads TGTGCCAGCAGCTTAGACAGTGTGAATCAGCCCCAGCATTTT. This gives the protein CASSLDSVNQPQHF. The V and J genes are TRBV11-2 and TRBJ1-5, with D hard to call. Trimming removed 0 bases from V and 4 bases from J, with 7 bases in between. This CDR3 is built from 14 residues. Germline lookup yields CDR1 SGHAT and CDR2 FQNNGV.

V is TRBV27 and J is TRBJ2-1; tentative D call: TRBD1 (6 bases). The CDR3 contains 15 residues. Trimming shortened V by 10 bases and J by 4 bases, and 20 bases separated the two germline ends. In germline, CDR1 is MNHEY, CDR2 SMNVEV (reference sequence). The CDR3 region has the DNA TGTGCCACCGCCCCCTACAGGGTGGGTTACAATGAGCAGTTCTTC. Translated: CATAPYRVGYNEQFF.

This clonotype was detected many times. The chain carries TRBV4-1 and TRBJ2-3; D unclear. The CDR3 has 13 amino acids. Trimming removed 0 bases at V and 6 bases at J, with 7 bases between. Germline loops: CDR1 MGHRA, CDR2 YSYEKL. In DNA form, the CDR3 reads TGCGCCAGCAGCCAAGAGCGGCAGGATACGCAGTATTTT. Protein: CASSQERQDTQYF.